This TCR beta chain was found in a study of blood T cell repertoires in COVID-19 (dated by TCRdb to about 2020). Regarding the complete study: Samples from collaborators originated in the United States, Italy and Spain and spanned both the acute and convalescent phases of COVID-19. The repertoires were released in a freely available public database intended as a resource for research on the immune response to SARS-CoV-2. Samples were obtained from the ongoing ImmuneRACE study (first 160 participants) and from about 1,300 subjects provided by 6 global collaborators. Where available, HLA class I and class II types were obtained from metadata supplied by the sample provider rather than from assay-based typing. The dataset comprised deeply sampled blood TCRbeta repertoires from subjects exposed to, actively infected with, or recovered from COVID-19. A de-identified subject ID, COVID-19 status, age in years and sex were almost always included in the sample metadata. The prospective study material was composed of cDNA or gDNA derived from T cells, B-cell-depleted T cells, or PBMCs. Broad study findings and their caveats: The amount of clinical and demographic metadata varied by source and participant and was provided uncurated.

The immunoSEQ Assay, a bias-controlled multiplex PCR, was used to amplify TCRbeta CDR3 regions from genomic DNA. The original pipeline was this. The number of nucleated cells in each sample was estimated by amplification of reference gene primers within the assay. To quantify the absolute abundance of each unique TCRbeta CDR3 rearrangement, sequence reads were collapsed and filtered. For each sample, productive Simpson clonality was calculated as the square root of Simpson's diversity index over productive rearrangements. TCRdb's version of the immuneACCESS table is confined to in-frame rearrangements and falls short of the full clone set. An unresolved V gene accounts for under half of the shortfall where checked; the remainder is of unknown origin. V and J calls and clone size are those listed in that table; D and trimming were worked out from the DNA. The sample table records 110,000 to 150,000 clones; 80% to 90% of these occur just once. Of the sample, roughly 3.9% falls within the top ten clones.

V is pruned by 3 bases and J by 8 bases, leaving 6 bases of the junction without a gene match. As encoded in the germline V gene, CDR1 is LGHNA while CDR2 is YSLEER. The CDR3 numbers 14 residues from cysteine through phenylalanine. The retained sequence is limited to the CDR3, 42 bases, with the frame set at the first base. With respect to this clone: Its antigen is not yet known. Base qualities are not at hand, and no much larger clone is one base apart.

Participants in the prospective study were enrolled through a virtual design, were aged about 18 to 90 years, and lived in 24 United States geographic areas. To assign participants to cohorts, the prospective study relied on clinical history that participants themselves reported in a screening survey and a study questionnaire. For ImmuneRACE Cohort 3, a participant was defined as recovered based on two consecutive negative NP/OP PCR tests, clearance by a healthcare professional, or resolution of symptoms. Mobile phlebotomists in the prospective study collected whole blood, serum and a nasopharyngeal or oropharyngeal swab from every participant. Over an approximately 2-month period, participants in the prospective study had the option of providing additional blood draws and questionnaires. Prospective study blood samples were shipped either frozen or at room temperature before DNA extraction.

The chain was built from TRBV4-3 and TRBJ2-1; 8 of the junction bases match TRBD1. Material: PBMCs or T cells enriched from blood (not recorded which). This TCR was recovered from a middle-aged man who had recovered from COVID-19. CDR3 protein: CASSQPDRDHEQFF. The DNA reads as follows: TGCGCCAGCAGCCAGCCGGACAGGGACCATGAGCAGTTCTTC.